This TCR beta chain was recovered during a study of cytomegalovirus exposure and HLA in healthy donors. The PCR contained 60 Vbeta and 13 Jbeta primers. Using immunoSEQ multiplex PCR, the repertoire was profiled, and TCRdb retains in-frame clones only, with some absent. In the table there are 85,000 to 130,000 clones, around 82% of which are singletons. This clone was seen only a few times. This TCR derives from a man in his forties or fifties in good health and CMV-seronegative. Sequencing was done on a sample of PBMCs.

DNA for the CDR3: TGTGCCAGCAGCACTATCTCAACTCGGTGTGGCTACACCTTC. Residues: CASSTISTRCGYTF. This chain joins TRBV21-1 and TRBJ1-2. TRBV21-1 is annotated as a pseudogene. This CDR3 is 14 amino acids long.